This TCR beta chain was recorded in a study of OX40 agonist ivuxolimab in advanced cancers. Sequencing used immunoSEQ multiplex PCR; TCRdb keeps in-frame clones, though not all of them. The table lists approximately 17,000 clones, roughly 85% of them singletons, with 25% to 30% in the top ten. Per the germline V gene, CDR1 is SGHVS and CDR2 is FQNEAQ. This CDR3 has 13 amino acids. Trimming took 3 bases from V and 1 from J, leaving 6 bases between them. The source was CD4+ or CD8+ T cells sorted from blood, collected in a trial of the OX40 agonist ivuxolimab. The V call is TRBV7-8, the J call TRBJ1-1; D is unclear. This receptor was taken from an adult with an advanced solid tumor such as melanoma, head and neck, liver or kidney cancer. CDR3 residues: CASSFRENTEAFF. The CDR3 nucleotides read TGTGCCAGCAGCTTCCGAGAGAACACTGAAGCTTTCTTT.